This record looks at one TCR beta chain sequence and its context. This sample was taken from a study of blood T cell repertoires in COVID-19. Whole-study context: The United States, Italy and Spain were the sources of the acute and convalescent COVID-19 samples.

Recruited during active infection, patients (from Seattle) were subsequently followed longitudinally. Original analysis: Reference gene primer amplification yielded estimated nucleated cell counts. Profiling relied on immunoSEQ multiplex PCR, and the TCRdb table lists in-frame clones only, not all of them. Clone size and V and J calls were adopted from that table, with D and trimming inferred from the DNA. The sample holds 300,000 to 350,000 clones, about 91% seen once. The germline V gene encodes CDR1 MDHEN and CDR2 SYDVKM. Trimming cost V 1 base and J 1 base, with 7 bases left between them. This CDR3 is 14 amino acids long.

The TCR originated in a young man with COVID-19, enrolled during active disease. Sequences were obtained from peripheral blood. V and J are TRBV28 and TRBJ2-5; D call uncertain. CDR3 protein: CASSLSGSQETQYF. The CDR3 DNA reads TGTGCCAGCAGTTTATCGGGTAGCCAAGAGACCCAGTACTTC.